Below, one T cell receptor (beta chain) is given with its context. Its antigen is undetermined. CDR3 length: 15 residues. CDR1 SGHNT and CDR2 YYREEE come from the germline V gene (reference sequence). Trimming shortened V by 4 bases and J by 4 bases, and 14 bases separated the two germline ends. This specimen belongs to a study of graft-versus-host responses after intestinal transplantation. The repertoire was sequenced with immunoSEQ multiplex PCR; TCRdb's copy has only in-frame clones and lacks some. This table has about 91,000 clones, about 91% appearing once. V gene TRBV5-4 combines with J gene TRBJ1-4, with a tentative D call TRBD1 (5 bases). Sequenced material: unstimulated CD4+ T cells sorted from spleen or lymph node cells, taken before transplant. The clonotype was recovered from a human donor who was the organ donor for an intestinal transplant. For the CDR3, the DNA is TGTGCCAGCAGCCAGACAGCAAGCCTTAATGAAAAACTGTTTTTT. Amino acid sequence: CASSQTASLNEKLFF.